Presented here are 20 T cell receptor beta chains from one specimen sequenced in a study of cytomegalovirus exposure and HLA in healthy donors. PCR amplification relied on 60 Vbeta primers (plus 13 Jbeta primers). Method: immunoSEQ multiplex PCR; TCRdb's copy keeps in-frame clones and lacks some. This repertoire includes 150,000 to 200,000 clones. The sequencing sample was made of PBMCs. These receptors originate from a woman between 55 and 75 years old in good health and CMV-seronegative.

The J gene is TRBJ1-1, the V gene TRBV6-1; weak D call: TRBD1 (6 bases). CDR3 size: 15 residues. The ends were cut back, 0 bases at V and 1 base at J, with 9 bases in the middle. Germline V gene lookup returns CDR1 MNHNS and CDR2 SASEGT. The CDR3 DNA reads TGTGCCAGCAGTGAAGCATGGACAGAGAACACTGAAGCTTTCTTT. This codes for CASSEAWTENTEAFF.

The J gene is TRBJ1-2, the V gene TRBV14; D is unresolved. Trimming pared 4 bases from V and 3 bases from J, leaving 9 bases between. The length of the CDR3 is 13 residues. Looked up from germline, CDR1 is SGHDN and CDR2 is FVKESK. In DNA form, the CDR3 reads TGTGCCAGCAGCCGTCTTCGGGACTATGGCTACACCTTC. It translates to CASSRLRDYGYTF.

CDR3 sequence reads: CASSEEGNSPLHF. For the CDR3, the DNA is TGTGCCAGCAGTGAAGAGGGGAACTCACCCCTCCACTTT. The chain couples TRBV2 to TRBJ1-6, with D tentatively TRBD1 (5 bases). Germline V gives CDR1 SNHLY, CDR2 FYNNEI. This CDR3 is built from 13 residues. The ends were cut back, 1 base at V and 10 bases at J, with 8 bases in the middle. Full variable domain (rest looked up from reference TRBV2 and TRBJ1-6): EPEVTQTPSHQVTQMGQEVILRCVPISNHLYFYWYRQILGQKVEFLVSFYNNEISEKSEIFDDQFSVERPDGSNFTLKIRSTKLEDSAMYFCASSEEGNSPLHFGNGTRLTVT.

On this clone: The same CDR3 also results from other DNA sequences found in this sample. The chain joins TRBV9 to TRBJ1-4, with D possibly TRBD1 on 5 matching bases. This CDR3 contains 13 residues. With 3 bases removed from V and 4 bases from J, the gap between germline ends came to 7 bases. In germline, CDR1 is SGDLS, CDR2 YYNGEE. CDR3 nucleotides: TGTGCCAGCAGCGGGGGCCTTAATGAAAAACTGTTTTTT. Its translation is CASSGGLNEKLFF.

The chain links TRBV18 to TRBJ2-2; tentative D call: TRBD1 (6 bases). Germline V gives CDR1 KGHSH, CDR2 LQKENI. V shed 6 bases and J shed 4 bases, with 18 bases lying between them. The CDR3 is 16 residues long. DNA of the CDR3: TGTGCCAGCTCCGAAGACAGGCCTAGGAGCACCGGGGAGCTGTTTTTT. Amino acids: CASSEDRPRSTGELFF.

V and J are TRBV7-9 and TRBJ2-1; 11 nucleotides agree with TRBD1. Per the germline V gene, CDR1 is SEHNR and CDR2 is FQNEAQ (reference sequence). The CDR3 length is 18 residues. V gave up 6 bases and J gave up 5 bases; unmatched junction bases: 15. The CDR3 nucleotides are TGTGCCAGCAGTCGACCCTTAGGGACAGGGGGGCTCCACAATGAGCAGTTCTTC. The encoded protein is CASSRPLGTGGLHNEQFF.

J is TRBJ1-4 and V is TRBV7-9; maybe TRBD1 (6 bases). CDR3 length: 17 residues. V dropped 3 bases and J dropped 0 bases, with 14 bases sitting between them. CDR1 is SEHNR, CDR2 FQNEAQ, per germline (reference sequence). CDR3 bases: TGTGCCAGCAGCTTTCCCCAGGGGCCCGCAACTAATGAAAAACTGTTTTTT. It specifies CASSFPQGPATNEKLFF.

As concerns this clone: In the same sample, other DNA sequences code for this CDR3. V usage is TRBV2 and J usage is TRBJ2-7; 9 bases agree with TRBD1. The CDR3 extends over 14 amino acids. Looked up from germline, CDR1 is SNHLY and CDR2 is FYNNEI. The V gene end was trimmed by 3 bases and the J gene end by 4 bases; junction bases not matched to a gene: 4. The CDR3 reads CASSDQGQGYEQYF. In DNA, the CDR3 is TGTGCCAGCAGTGACCAGGGACAGGGTTACGAGCAGTACTTC.

This rearrangement joins TRBV14 to TRBJ1-6; a weak D match, TRBD1 (5 bases). CDR1 and CDR2 (germline): SGHDN, FVKESK. CDR3 length: 14 amino acids. Trimming took off 0 bases at V and 9 bases at J, with 9 bases between the two ends. The CDR3 loop is CASSQEGAGSPLHF. The CDR3 DNA follows: TGTGCCAGCAGCCAAGAAGGGGCTGGTTCACCCCTCCACTTT.

The CDR3 bases are TGTGCCAGCAGCAAACCCCGGGACAGGGGGCTGGTGGGTGAGCAGTTCTTC. Encoded protein: CASSKPRDRGLVGEQFF. This chain uses TRBV21-1 with TRBJ2-1; the table gives TRBD1 as D, unverified against the DNA. TRBV21-1 is tagged as a pseudogene. This CDR3 has 17 residues.

The chain couples TRBV7-8 to TRBJ2-7; 7 nucleotides agree with TRBD1. Germline trimming cut 2 bases from V and 0 bases from J; bases unmatched to any gene: 4. Germline V gene lookup returns CDR1 SGHVS and CDR2 FQNEAQ. The CDR3 sequence is 15 residues long. The CDR3 loop reads CASSLRGTVSYEQYF. DNA for the CDR3: TGTGCCAGCAGCTTAAGGGGGACAGTCTCCTACGAGCAGTACTTC.

In regard to this clone: Other nucleotide sequences in the sample specify the same CDR3. This rearrangement joins TRBV5-1 to TRBJ2-7; perhaps TRBD1 as D (7 bases). CDR1 and CDR2 (germline): SGHRS, YFSETQ. Trimming pared 6 bases from V and 1 base from J, leaving 14 bases between. The length of the CDR3 is 14 residues. CDR3 loop: CASKGASASYEQYF. CDR3 DNA: TGCGCCAGCAAGGGGGCTAGCGCTTCCTACGAGCAGTACTTC.

V is TRBV27 and J is TRBJ2-4, with TRBD2 as a possible D gene (6 bases). V lost 2 bases to trimming and J lost 0 bases, with 11 bases between them. Germline V gives CDR1 MNHEY, CDR2 SMNVEV (reference sequence). This CDR3 is built from 16 residues. CDR3 nucleotide sequence: TGTGCCAGCAGTTTAAGAGGGACTCTAGCCAAAAACATTCAGTACTTC. It specifies CASSLRGTLAKNIQYF.

V and J are TRBV7-9 and TRBJ2-2; D may be TRBD1 (6 bases). The germline V gene encodes CDR1 SEHNR and CDR2 FQNEAQ (reference sequence). CDR3 length: 15 residues. Trimming pared 5 bases from V and 0 bases from J, leaving 10 bases between. The CDR3 here is CASSPTGANTGELFF. The CDR3, as DNA: TGTGCCAGCAGCCCGACAGGAGCGAACACCGGGGAGCTGTTTTTT.

The chain has TRBV7-9 and TRBJ2-6; 9 nucleotides align to TRBD1. The CDR3 contains 17 residues. Trimming cost V 2 bases and J 4 bases; bases outside gene matches: 6. Germline V CDR1 and CDR2: SEHNR, FQNEAQ (reference sequence). CDR3 sequence (DNA): TGTGCCAGCAGCTTAACCGGGACAGGGACCGGGGCCAACGTCCTGACTTTC. Residues: CASSLTGTGTGANVLTF.

The chain joins TRBV29-1 to TRBJ1-2; D remains ambiguous. Trimming removed 3 bases at V and 0 bases at J, with 11 bases between. Germline-derived CDR1 and CDR2 are SQVTM and ANQGSEA. The CDR3 covers 14 residues. The CDR3 protein is CSVERALANYGYTF. CDR3 nucleotides: TGCAGCGTTGAGAGGGCTTTAGCTAACTATGGCTACACCTTC.

This chain links TRBV15 with TRBJ2-1; TRBD1 might be the D (5 bases). The CDR3 extends over 13 amino acids. Trimming shortened V by 3 bases and J by 6 bases, and 9 bases separated the two germline ends. Germline lookup yields CDR1 LNHNV and CDR2 YYDKDF (reference sequence). CDR3: CATSSPRGNEQFF. The DNA of the CDR3 is TGTGCCACCAGCAGTCCAAGGGGCAATGAGCAGTTCTTC. Full variable domain (rest looked up from reference TRBV15 and TRBJ2-1): DAMVIQNPRYQVTQFGKPVTLSCSQTLNHNVMYWYQQKSSQAPKLLFHYYDKDFNNEADTPDNFQSRRPNTSFCFLDIRSPGLGDTAMYLCATSSPRGNEQFFGPGTRLTVL.

The chain couples TRBV18 to TRBJ1-5; maybe TRBD1 (5 bases). This CDR3 has 14 residues. Germline V CDR1 and CDR2: KGHSH, LQKENI. V dropped 6 bases and J dropped 4 bases, with 13 bases sitting between them. CDR3 nucleotides: TGTGCCAGCTCCCCGACAGCCCTAAATCAGCCCCAGCATTTT. Its translation: CASSPTALNQPQHF. Together with reference TRBV18 and TRBJ1-5, the CDR3 gives the full variable domain: NAGVMQNPRHLVRRRGQEARLRCSPMKGHSHVYWYRQLPEEGLKFMVYLQKENIIDESGMPKERFSAEFPKEGPSILRIQQVVRGDSAAYFCASSPTALNQPQHFGDGTRLSIL.

The J gene is TRBJ2-3, the V gene TRBV7-9, with D maybe TRBD1 (6 bases). This CDR3 is built from 13 residues. With 8 bases removed from V and 1 base from J, the gap between germline ends came to 10 bases. Germline V CDR1 and CDR2: SEHNR, FQNEAQ (reference sequence). The CDR3 protein is CASQAGGTDTQYF. CDR3 DNA sequence: TGTGCCAGCCAGGCAGGGGGCACAGATACGCAGTATTTT.

The chain carries TRBV7-9 and TRBJ2-4, with 9 bases lining up with TRBD1. Germline V CDR1 and CDR2: SEHNR, FQNEAQ (reference sequence). The CDR3 runs 18 residues. Losses at the gene ends were 5 bases for V and 1 base for J; bases not matched to a gene: 12. The CDR3 region is CASSPGTGKGTAKNIQYF. The CDR3, as DNA: TGTGCCAGCAGCCCAGGGACAGGGAAGGGGACGGCCAAAAACATTCAGTACTTC.